This paragraph covers one T cell receptor beta chain sequence. Its antigen is as yet unknown. This specimen comes from a study of T cell repertoires in ileal Crohn's disease. In the study overall: Thiopurines (around eleven) or anti-TNF agents (18) were given postoperatively to about half.

Study-wide results and caveats: Endoscopic recurrence occurred in every patient whose clonality exceeded 26.8%.

Patients were adults with ileal or ileocolonic Crohn's disease needing resection. Assay used: immunoSEQ multiplex PCR; TCRdb lists only in-frame clones, some missing. Of around 15,000 clones listed, 85% to 95% are singletons. The receptor was isolated from an adult with Crohn's disease. Sequenced input: ileal tissue.

The CDR3, as DNA: TGTGCCAGCAGTGCCTCGTTGGACAGGGTTTCGAGGGAAAAACTGTTTTTT. As protein: CASSASLDRVSREKLFF. The rearrangement joins TRBV28 to TRBJ1-4, with TRBD1 matching over 8 bases. CDR3 length: 17 residues. The junction had 16 bases not matched to a gene; V was cut back by 5 bases and J by 8 bases. Per the germline V gene, CDR1 is MDHEN and CDR2 is SYDVKM.